This T cell receptor (beta chain) comes out of a study of cytomegalovirus exposure and HLA in healthy donors. In the study overall: A prior analysis found fewer than 120 million unique TCR beta sequences from 170 million or so T cells. Of the donors genotyped, approximately 400 in all, 75% to 85% fell in the Caucasian-associated ancestry cluster.

Study observations and caveats: As immune exposure information, only CMV serostatus was available.

The PCR employed 60 Vbeta primers together with 13 Jbeta primers. Measured with immunoSEQ multiplex PCR; TCRdb has only the in-frame clones, and not every one. The sample gives nearly 200,000 clones, roughly 83% of which show up once; approximately 0.4% is in the top ten. Comments on this clone: Antigen: not known.

This TCR was recovered from a male donor in good health and CMV-seropositive. Sequenced material: PBMCs.

The CDR3 here is CASSLTGGVGETQYF. The CDR3, as DNA: TGTGCCAGCAGTCTAACAGGGGGGGTGGGAGAGACCCAGTACTTC. The V gene is TRBV6-1, the J gene TRBJ2-5; possible D gene TRBD1, 8 bases. Between the trimmed V and J ends, which lost 5 bases and 4 bases, there was a span of 17 bases. From germline, CDR1 is MNHNS and CDR2 SASEGT. The CDR3 extends over 15 amino acids.